The 26 T cell receptor beta chains reported below all come from one sample, sequenced in a study of T-cell memory formation after mild COVID-19. TCRdb reprocessed the 5' RACE reads via MiXCR and lists one record per CDR3 protein. The sample yields fewer than 400,000 distinct CDR3 sequences, roughly 15% seen once. Sequencing input: PBMCs or a T cell subset sorted from them (not recorded which). Receptor source: a man aged 18 to 29 who had mild COVID-19 (a few samples of this study predate the infection). Cell type and time point are not known.

This clonotype was counted many times. This CDR3 reads CASSFGQGFTGELFF. Written as DNA, the CDR3 is TGTGCCAGCAGCTTTGGACAGGGGTTCACCGGGGAGCTGTTTTTT. V is TRBV7-8 and J is TRBJ2-2, with 9 bases fitting TRBD1. With 3 bases clipped from V and 4 bases from J, the junction kept 3 bases outside the gene matches. Germline CDR1 reads SGHVS; CDR2 reads FQNEAQ. The CDR3 totals 15 residues. The entire variable domain, with the rest obtained from reference TRBV7-8 and TRBJ2-2, is as follows: GAGVSQSPRYKVAKRGQDVALRCDPISGHVSLFWYQQALGQGPEFLTYFQNEAQLDKSGLPSDRFFAERPEGSVSTLKIQRTQQEDSAVYLCASSFGQGFTGELFFGEGSRLTVL.

This clonotype was counted ten times or more. The J gene is TRBJ1-2, the V gene TRBV27; 9 bases map to TRBD1. The length of the CDR3 is 14 residues. Germline V gene data show CDR1 as MNHEY and CDR2 as SMNVEV (reference sequence). With V trimmed by 5 bases and J by 8 bases, 9 bases remained unmatched. The CDR3 DNA reads TGTGCCAGCAGTCACTATCGACAGGGGGAGGGCTACACCTTC. This codes for CASSHYRQGEGYTF.

The chain uses TRBV30 and TRBJ1-6; D gene unclear. CDR1 and CDR2 (germline): GTSNPN, SVGIG (reference sequence). V dropped 2 bases and J dropped 7 bases, with 9 bases sitting between them. The CDR3 extends over 13 amino acids. As DNA, the CDR3 is TGTGCCTGGAGTCCGAACGTCAATTCACCCCTCCACTTT. Residues: CAWSPNVNSPLHF.

In its sample, this clonotype was seen a few times. This chain links TRBV10-3 with TRBJ2-1; TRBD2 is a possible D gene (5 bases). CDR1 ENHRY and CDR2 SYGVKD come from the germline V gene. V was trimmed by 9 bases and J by 4 bases, leaving 19 bases between them. The CDR3 is 15 amino acids. This CDR3 reads CAIRRFGREYNEQFF. CDR3 bases: TGTGCCATACGGAGGTTCGGACGGGAATACAATGAGCAGTTCTTC.

This clonotype was seen only a few times. The V gene is TRBV27, the J gene TRBJ2-3, with TRBD2 identical over 16 bases. Trimming took 6 bases from V and 2 from J; bases not matched to a gene: 2. Per the germline V gene, CDR1 is MNHEY and CDR2 is SMNVEV (reference sequence). The CDR3 length is 16 residues. The CDR3 DNA reads as TGTGCCAGCAGGGGACTAGCGGGGGGGTCCACAGATACGCAGTATTTT. Translating gives CASRGLAGGSTDTQYF.

The gene calls are TRBV2 and TRBJ1-5; 7 bases are shared with TRBD1. The germline CDR1 and CDR2 sequences are SNHLY and FYNNEI. The CDR3 consists of 14 residues. Losses at the gene ends were 6 bases for V and 10 bases for J; bases not matched to a gene: 12. This CDR3 is CASRGDSPLQPQHF. The CDR3 bases are TGTGCCAGCAGGGGGGACAGCCCCCTCCAACCCCAGCATTTT.

Turning to this clonotype: This may be a read error, as it is one base from a much larger clone. The V gene is TRBV10-3, the J gene TRBJ2-3, with D unresolved. The ends were cut back, 6 bases at V and 0 bases at J, with 4 bases in the middle. Germline CDR1 ENHRY, CDR2 SYGVKD. This CDR3 spans 12 amino acids. In DNA, the CDR3 is TGTGCCATCAGCTTTAGCACAGATACGCAGTATTTT. Translation: CAISFSTDTQYF.

The chain has TRBV4-1 and TRBJ2-7, with TRBD1 as a possible D gene (5 bases). Trimming pared 0 bases from V and 3 bases from J, leaving 6 bases between. CDR3 length equals 13 residues. CDR1 is MGHRA, CDR2 YSYEKL, per germline. As DNA, the CDR3 is TGCGCCAGCAGCCAAGATGACAGCTACGAGCAGTACTTC. It yields the protein CASSQDDSYEQYF.

The CDR3 DNA follows: TGTGCCATCAGTGGCTGGGAGACTAGCGGGGGGCCAGGGTCCTACAATGAGCAGTTCTTC. Its translation is CAISGWETSGGPGSYNEQFF. The rearrangement links TRBV10-3 to TRBJ2-1, with 13 nucleotides matching TRBD2. Germline V gene data show CDR1 as ENHRY and CDR2 as SYGVKD. The CDR3 is 20 amino acids. Trimming cost V 4 bases and J 1 base; bases outside gene matches: 13.

The V and J genes are TRBV7-9 and TRBJ2-7; TRBD2 is a possible D gene (6 bases). Trimming removed 3 bases at V and 3 bases at J, with 18 bases between. The length of the CDR3 is 16 residues. Germline CDR1 is SEHNR and CDR2 is FQNEAQ (reference sequence). The chain's CDR3 is CASSLVGRGVNYEQYF. CDR3 sequence (DNA): TGTGCCAGCAGCTTGGTTGGGCGCGGGGTGAACTACGAGCAGTACTTC. Combining the CDR3 with reference TRBV7-9 and TRBJ2-7 gives the whole variable domain DTGVSQNPRHKITKRGQNVTFRCDPISEHNRLYWYRQTLGQGPEFLTYFQNEAQLEKSRLLSDRFSAERPKGSFSTLEIQRTEQGDSAMYLCASSLVGRGVNYEQYFGPGTRLTVT.

In its sample, this clonotype was seen a few times. This rearrangement joins TRBV3-1 to TRBJ2-1, with a possible D match to TRBD1 (6 bases). V lost 3 bases and J lost 11, with 20 bases in between. The CDR3 loop spans 15 amino acids. CDR1 is LGHDT and CDR2 is YNNKEL in the germline V gene (reference sequence). For the CDR3, the DNA is TGTGCCAGCAGCCAGCCAAGGCAGGGACATACGAAGCAGTTCTTC. Its translation is CASSQPRQGHTKQFF.

This chain joins TRBV29-1 and TRBJ2-7, with D uncertain. The CDR3 is made up of 8 amino acids. Germline V gene lookup returns CDR1 SQVTM and CDR2 ANQGSEA. The CDR3 region is CRIQEQYV. CDR3 sequence (DNA): TGCAGGATACAGGAGCAGTACGTC.

The V call is TRBV20-1, the J call TRBJ2-3, with D possibly being TRBD2 (6 bases). The CDR3 has 14 amino acids. Germline CDR1 is DFQATT and CDR2 is SNEGSKA (reference sequence). V gave up 6 bases and J gave up 5 bases, with 18 bases separating them. The CDR3 coding sequence is TGCAGTGCAACCCCCGAGGGGCGGGGAGATACGCAGTATTTT. Translated, it gives CSATPEGRGDTQYF.

This clonotype came up many times. The chain has TRBV10-3 and TRBJ2-1; 7 nucleotides agree with TRBD2. The CDR3 loop spans 16 amino acids. CDR1 ENHRY and CDR2 SYGVKD come from the germline V gene. J was trimmed by 5 bases and V by 3 bases; bases with no gene match: 10. CDR3 DNA: TGTGCCATCAGTGATGAAGGCGGGGGAATCAACAATGAGCAGTTCTTC. As protein: CAISDEGGGINNEQFF.

Regarding this clonotype: A read error may account for a junction end that differs from germline. The chain links TRBV27 to TRBJ2-1; either TRBD1 or TRBD2 may supply D (5 bases each). This CDR3 contains 13 residues. CDR1 and CDR2 (germline): MNHEY, SMNVEV (reference sequence). CDR3 loop: CASTPRGYNEQLF. The CDR3 DNA reads as TGTGCCAGCACCCCGAGGGGCTACAATGAGCAGTTATTC.

This chain joins TRBV20-1 and TRBJ1-1, with 7 bases aligning to TRBD1. The germline V gene encodes CDR1 DFQATT and CDR2 SNEGSKA (reference sequence). The ends lost 6 bases at V and 4 bases at J; junction bases unmatched: 11. The CDR3 length is 14 residues. The CDR3 here is CSAPNPQGPTEAFF. CDR3 DNA: TGCAGTGCCCCAAATCCACAGGGGCCCACTGAAGCTTTCTTT.

Note on this clonotype: A much bigger clone sits one base away, suggesting this may be a read error. The rearrangement links TRBV5-5 to TRBJ2-5, with TRBD2 as a possible D gene (6 bases). This CDR3 spans 13 amino acids. The germline gives CDR1 SGHKS, CDR2 YYEKEE (reference sequence). CDR3: CASSLTRGETQHF. The CDR3 DNA is TGTGCCAGCAGCCTGACTAGAGGAGAGACCCAGCACTTC.

This clonotype was recorded a few times. The chain joins TRBV25-1 to TRBJ2-6, with a tentative D call TRBD1 (5 bases). V was clipped by 6 bases and J by 12 bases, with 18 bases between them. From germline, CDR1 is MGHDK and CDR2 SYGVNS. The CDR3 is made up of 14 amino acids. The CDR3 DNA follows: TGTGCCAGCAGCCTGACAGCCCCATTAGGCGTCCTGACTTTC. This encodes CASSLTAPLGVLTF.

This clonotype showed up many times. The chain recombines TRBV29-1 with TRBJ1-1, with TRBD1 as a possible D gene (5 bases). V lost 4 bases and J 5 bases, leaving 11 bases between the germline ends. CDR1 is SQVTM, CDR2 ANQGSEA, per germline. The CDR3 runs 12 residues. CDR3 protein: CSVGQGDTEAFF. DNA of the CDR3: TGCAGCGTTGGTCAGGGAGATACTGAAGCTTTCTTT. The full variable domain, with the rest looked up from reference TRBV29-1 and TRBJ1-1, is SAVISQKPSRDICQRGTSLTIQCQVDSQVTMMFWYRQQPGQSLTLIATANQGSEATYESGFVIDKFPISRPNLTFSTLTVSNMSPEDSSIYLCSVGQGDTEAFFGQGTRLTVV.

This clonotype was observed once. The rearrangement joins TRBV10-3 to TRBJ2-6, with 8 bases lining up with TRBD2. Germline loops: CDR1 ENHRY, CDR2 SYGVKD. With V trimmed by 2 bases and J by 3 bases, 3 bases remained unmatched. This CDR3 is built from 16 residues. The CDR3 loop reads CAISEPGTSGANVLTF. CDR3 bases: TGTGCCATCAGTGAGCCGGGGACTAGTGGGGCCAACGTCCTGACTTTC.

A few counts support this clonotype. The chain is built from TRBV6-2 or TRBV6-3 and TRBJ1-5; TRBD1 might be the D (6 bases). The germline gives CDR1 MNHEY, CDR2 SVGEGT. Trimming pared 6 bases from V and 4 bases from J, leaving 25 bases between. This CDR3 comprises 18 residues. CDR3 DNA: TGTGCCAGCAGCCGCCGACAGGCGATTACCCGACCAAATCAGCCCCAGCATTTT. Protein product: CASSRRQAITRPNQPQHF.

This chain links TRBV7-9 with TRBJ2-7; D is undetermined. The CDR3 has 15 amino acids. Trimming shortened V by 2 bases and J by 3 bases, and 14 bases separated the two germline ends. Per germline, CDR1 SEHNR and CDR2 FQNEAQ (reference sequence). The CDR3 spells CASSLIPEGGYEQYF. CDR3 nucleotides: TGTGCCAGCAGCTTAATCCCCGAAGGTGGCTACGAGCAGTACTTC.

The count of this clonotype is one. The rearrangement joins TRBV5-6 to TRBJ2-7, with D tentatively TRBD2 (6 bases). This CDR3 is 17 amino acids long. V dropped 0 bases and J dropped 4 bases, with 20 bases sitting between them. Germline assignment: CDR1 SGHDT and CDR2 YYEEEE. The CDR3: CASSLVEGRVGGYEQYF. CDR3 in DNA: TGTGCCAGCAGCTTGGTGGAGGGAAGAGTTGGTGGTTACGAGCAGTACTTC. The full variable domain, completed using reference TRBV5-6 and TRBJ2-7, is DAGVTQSPTHLIKTRGQQVTLRCSPKSGHDTVSWYQQALGQGPQFIFQYYEEEERQRGNFPDRFSGHQFPNYSSELNVNALLLGDSALYLCASSLVEGRVGGYEQYFGPGTRLTVT.

The V call is TRBV7-9, the J call TRBJ1-1, with D perhaps TRBD1 (6 bases). This CDR3 contains 15 residues. The V gene lost 3 bases and the J gene lost 5 bases, with 16 bases spanning the gap. Germline CDR1 and CDR2: SEHNR and FQNEAQ (reference sequence). This chain's CDR3 is CASSLGPGAVTEAFF. Written as DNA, the CDR3 is TGTGCCAGCAGCTTGGGGCCGGGGGCTGTGACTGAAGCTTTCTTT.

The J gene is TRBJ2-7, the V gene TRBV4-1, with 13 bases aligning to TRBD2. Germline-derived CDR1 and CDR2 are MGHRA and YSYEKL. The J segment lost 2 bases and the V segment lost 7 bases, leaving 14 bases of the junction unmatched. The CDR3 is made up of 18 amino acids. CDR3 region: CASTAAATSGGPTYEQYF. Written as DNA, the CDR3 is TGCGCCAGCACCGCCGCCGCGACTAGCGGGGGGCCGACCTACGAGCAGTACTTC.

In its sample, this clonotype was seen many times. The J gene is TRBJ2-2, the V gene TRBV12-3 or TRBV12-4; a possible D gene is TRBD1 (6 bases). The CDR3 contains 14 residues. Trimming took off 1 base at V and 5 bases at J, with 8 bases between the two ends. The CDR3 DNA sequence: TGTGCCAGCAGTTTAGGAACAGGGACCGGGGAGCTGTTTTTT. Its translation: CASSLGTGTGELFF.